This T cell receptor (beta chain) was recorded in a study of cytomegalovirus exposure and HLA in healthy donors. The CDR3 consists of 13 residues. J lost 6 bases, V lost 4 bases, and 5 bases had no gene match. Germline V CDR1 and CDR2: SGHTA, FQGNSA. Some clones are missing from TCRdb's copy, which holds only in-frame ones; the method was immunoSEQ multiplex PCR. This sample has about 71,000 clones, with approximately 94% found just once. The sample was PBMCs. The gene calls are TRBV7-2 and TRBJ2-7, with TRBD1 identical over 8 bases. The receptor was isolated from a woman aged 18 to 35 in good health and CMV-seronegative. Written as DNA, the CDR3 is TGTGCCAGCAGCTCCAGACAGGGGAGCGAGCAGTACTTC. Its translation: CASSSRQGSEQYF.